The entry below describes one T cell receptor beta chain. Germline V gene lookup returns CDR1 MDHEN and CDR2 SYDVKM. The J segment lost 5 bases and the V segment lost 2 bases, leaving 11 bases of the junction unmatched. CDR3 length: 18 amino acids. The sample originates from a study of blood T cell repertoires in COVID-19. About the study: Whether acute or convalescent, the COVID-19 samples came from the United States, Italy and Spain. PBMCs, B-cell-depleted T cells, or T cells were the source of the cDNA or gDNA that made up the material.

In the original processing: Scientists estimated how many nucleated cells there were by amplifying reference gene primers. Clones were sequenced by immunoSEQ multiplex PCR, and TCRdb holds only the in-frame ones, with some missing. The V and J calls and clone size come from that table; D and trimming were worked out from the DNA. The data contain about 120,000 clones, roughly 81% of them singletons. The TCR comes from a human donor in a cohort sampled during active COVID-19. The sample was peripheral blood. The chain combines TRBV28 with TRBJ2-1, with 11 bases identical to TRBD2. As DNA, the CDR3 is TGTGCCAGCAGTTTAACGGCGGTAGCGGGAGGGATAGACAATGAGCAGTTCTTC. It translates to CASSLTAVAGGIDNEQFF.